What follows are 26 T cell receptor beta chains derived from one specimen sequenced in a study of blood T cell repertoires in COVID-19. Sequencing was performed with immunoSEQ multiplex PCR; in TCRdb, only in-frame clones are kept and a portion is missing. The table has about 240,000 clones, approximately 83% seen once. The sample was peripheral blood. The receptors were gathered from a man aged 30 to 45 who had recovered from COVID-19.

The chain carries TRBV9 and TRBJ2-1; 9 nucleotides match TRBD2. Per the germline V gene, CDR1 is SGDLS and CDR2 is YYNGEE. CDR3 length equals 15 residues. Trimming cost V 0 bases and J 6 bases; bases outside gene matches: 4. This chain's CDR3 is CASSVVKRGVNEQFF. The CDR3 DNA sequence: TGTGCCAGCAGCGTAGTCAAGCGGGGGGTCAATGAGCAGTTCTTC.

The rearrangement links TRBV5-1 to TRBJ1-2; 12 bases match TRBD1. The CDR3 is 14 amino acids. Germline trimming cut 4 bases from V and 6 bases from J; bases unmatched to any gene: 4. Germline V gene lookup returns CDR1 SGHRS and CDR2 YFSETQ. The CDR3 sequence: CASSTGTGGHGYTF. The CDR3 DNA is TGCGCCAGCAGCACAGGGACAGGGGGCCATGGCTACACCTTC.

Here the CDR3 DNA reads TGTGCCAGCAGCCAAGGTTTACTAGCGGGGGGGCCAGATACGCAGTATTTT. It encodes CASSQGLLAGGPDTQYF. The V gene is TRBV4-2, the J gene TRBJ2-3; 13 bases map to TRBD2. Per the germline V gene, CDR1 is LGHNA and CDR2 is YNFKEQ. The CDR3 extends over 17 amino acids. Losses at the gene ends were 1 base for V and 4 bases for J; bases not matched to a gene: 5.

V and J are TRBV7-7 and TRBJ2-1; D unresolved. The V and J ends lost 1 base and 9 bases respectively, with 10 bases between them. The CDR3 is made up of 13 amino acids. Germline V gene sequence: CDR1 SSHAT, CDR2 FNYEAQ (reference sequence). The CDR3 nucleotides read TGTGCCAGCAGCTTAGGAACTGGGCGTGAGCAGTTCTTC. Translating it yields CASSLGTGREQFF.

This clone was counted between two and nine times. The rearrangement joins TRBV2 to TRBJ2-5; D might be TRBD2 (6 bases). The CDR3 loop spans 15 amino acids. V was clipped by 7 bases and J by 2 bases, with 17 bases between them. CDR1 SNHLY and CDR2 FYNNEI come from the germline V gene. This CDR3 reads CASTLAPSAQETQYF. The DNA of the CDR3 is TGTGCCAGCACCCTGGCGCCTAGCGCTCAAGAGACCCAGTACTTC.

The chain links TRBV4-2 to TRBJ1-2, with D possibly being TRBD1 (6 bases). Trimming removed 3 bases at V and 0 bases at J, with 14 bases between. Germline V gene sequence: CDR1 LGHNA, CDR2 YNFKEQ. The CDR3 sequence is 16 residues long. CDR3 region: CASSQDRDIPNYGYTF. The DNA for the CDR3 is TGTGCCAGCAGCCAGGACCGGGACATACCTAACTATGGCTACACCTTC.

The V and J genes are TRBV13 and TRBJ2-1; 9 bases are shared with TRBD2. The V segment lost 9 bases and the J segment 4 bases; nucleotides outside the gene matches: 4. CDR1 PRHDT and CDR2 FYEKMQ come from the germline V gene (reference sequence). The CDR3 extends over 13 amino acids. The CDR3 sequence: CASQRGAYNEQFF. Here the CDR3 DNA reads TGTGCCAGTCAGCGGGGGGCGTACAATGAGCAGTTCTTC. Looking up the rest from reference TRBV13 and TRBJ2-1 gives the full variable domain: AAGVIQSPRHLIKEKRETATLKCYPIPRHDTVYWYQQGPGQDPQFLISFYEKMQSDKGSIPDRFSAQQFSDYHSELNMSSLELGDSALYFCASQRGAYNEQFFGPGTRLTVL.

The CDR3 loop is CASSEGEGARPHF. In DNA, the CDR3 is TGTGCCAGCAGTGAAGGTGAAGGGGCGCGCCCCCACTTT. The chain links TRBV6-4 to TRBJ1-6; maybe TRBD1 (5 bases). Trimming removed 3 bases at V and 18 bases at J, with 18 bases between. There are 13 residues in the CDR3. Germline assignment: CDR1 MRHNA and CDR2 SNTAGT.

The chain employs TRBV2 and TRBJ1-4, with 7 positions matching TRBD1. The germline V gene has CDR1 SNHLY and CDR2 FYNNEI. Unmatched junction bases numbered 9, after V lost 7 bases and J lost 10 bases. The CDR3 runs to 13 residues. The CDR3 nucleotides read TGTGCCAGCAACGACAGGGTTGGCTTAAAACTGTTTTTT. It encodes CASNDRVGLKLFF.

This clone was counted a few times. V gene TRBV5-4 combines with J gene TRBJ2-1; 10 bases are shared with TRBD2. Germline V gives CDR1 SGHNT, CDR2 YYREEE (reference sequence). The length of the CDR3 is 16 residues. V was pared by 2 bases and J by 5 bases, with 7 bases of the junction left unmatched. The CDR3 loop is CASSFQRGGYNNEQFF. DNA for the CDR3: TGTGCCAGCAGCTTCCAGCGGGGGGGCTATAACAATGAGCAGTTCTTC.

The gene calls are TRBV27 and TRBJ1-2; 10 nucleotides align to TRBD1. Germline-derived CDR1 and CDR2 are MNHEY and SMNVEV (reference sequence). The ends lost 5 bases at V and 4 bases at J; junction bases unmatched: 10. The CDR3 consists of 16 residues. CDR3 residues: CASSQGQGQYLYGYTF. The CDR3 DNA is TGTGCCAGCAGTCAGGGACAGGGGCAGTACCTCTATGGCTACACCTTC.

The CDR3 DNA reads TGTGCCAGCAGCTACGGGGGGGCCGTGGAGACCCAGTACTTC. Translated: CASSYGGAVETQYF. The J gene is TRBJ2-5, the V gene TRBV14, with 8 bases matching TRBD2. The CDR3 is made up of 14 amino acids. The ends lost 5 bases at V and 5 bases at J; junction bases unmatched: 7. CDR1 is SGHDN, CDR2 FVKESK, per germline.

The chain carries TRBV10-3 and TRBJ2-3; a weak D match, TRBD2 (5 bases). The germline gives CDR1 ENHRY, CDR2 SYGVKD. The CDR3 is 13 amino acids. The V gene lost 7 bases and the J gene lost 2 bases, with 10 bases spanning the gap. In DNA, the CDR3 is TGTGCCATCACGGGCGGGTACACAGATACGCAGTATTTT. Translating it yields CAITGGYTDTQYF.

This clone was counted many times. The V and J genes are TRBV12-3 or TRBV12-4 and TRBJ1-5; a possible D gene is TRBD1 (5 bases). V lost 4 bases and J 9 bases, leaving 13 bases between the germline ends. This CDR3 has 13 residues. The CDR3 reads CASSSGAGRPQHF. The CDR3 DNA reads TGTGCCAGCAGTTCTGGGGCCGGACGGCCCCAGCATTTT.

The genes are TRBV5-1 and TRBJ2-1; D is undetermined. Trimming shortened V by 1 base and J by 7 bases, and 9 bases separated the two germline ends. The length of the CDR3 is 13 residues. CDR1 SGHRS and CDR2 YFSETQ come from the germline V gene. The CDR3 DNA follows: TGCGCCAGCAGCTTGATTTCCGGGAATGAGCAGTTCTTC. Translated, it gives CASSLISGNEQFF.

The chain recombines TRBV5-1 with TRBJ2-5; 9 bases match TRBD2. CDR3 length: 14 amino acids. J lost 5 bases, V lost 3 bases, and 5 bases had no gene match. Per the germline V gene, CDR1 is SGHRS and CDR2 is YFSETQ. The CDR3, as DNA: TGCGCCAGCAGCTCGCGGGGGGGAGTTGAGACCCAGTACTTC. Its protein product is CASSSRGGVETQYF.

CDR3 bases: TGTGCCAGCAATCTGTCGGGGGGGACCACCGGGGAGCTGTTTTTT. Protein product: CASNLSGGTTGELFF. This rearrangement joins TRBV2 to TRBJ2-2; 8 bases fit TRBD2. Germline V gene data show CDR1 as SNHLY and CDR2 as FYNNEI. The CDR3 runs 15 residues. After removal of 7 bases from V and 4 bases from J, the junction contained 8 bases not matched to a gene.

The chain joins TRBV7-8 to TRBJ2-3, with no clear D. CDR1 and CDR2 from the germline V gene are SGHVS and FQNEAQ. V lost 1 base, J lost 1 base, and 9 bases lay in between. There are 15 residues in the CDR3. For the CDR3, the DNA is TGTGCCAGCAGCTTAGACGTCGGTCGCACAGATACGCAGTATTTT. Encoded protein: CASSLDVGRTDTQYF.

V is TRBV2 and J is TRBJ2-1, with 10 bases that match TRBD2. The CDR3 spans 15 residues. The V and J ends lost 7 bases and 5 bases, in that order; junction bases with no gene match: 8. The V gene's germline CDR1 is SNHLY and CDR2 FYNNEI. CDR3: CASKVRLAGDNEQFF. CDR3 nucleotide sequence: TGTGCCAGCAAGGTCAGGCTAGCGGGGGACAATGAGCAGTTCTTC.

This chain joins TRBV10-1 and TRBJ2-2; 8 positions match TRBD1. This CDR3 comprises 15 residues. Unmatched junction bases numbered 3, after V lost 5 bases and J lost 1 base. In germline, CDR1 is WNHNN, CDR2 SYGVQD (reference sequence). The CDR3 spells CASSTDRGNTGELFF. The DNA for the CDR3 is TGCGCCAGCAGTACCGACAGGGGGAACACCGGGGAGCTGTTTTTT.

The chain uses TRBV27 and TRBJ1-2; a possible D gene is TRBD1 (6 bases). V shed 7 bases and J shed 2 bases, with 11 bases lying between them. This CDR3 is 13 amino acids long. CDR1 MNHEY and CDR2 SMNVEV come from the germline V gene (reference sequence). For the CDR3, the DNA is TGTGCCAGCAAGGGGGAGGGGAACTATGGCTACACCTTC. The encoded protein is CASKGEGNYGYTF.

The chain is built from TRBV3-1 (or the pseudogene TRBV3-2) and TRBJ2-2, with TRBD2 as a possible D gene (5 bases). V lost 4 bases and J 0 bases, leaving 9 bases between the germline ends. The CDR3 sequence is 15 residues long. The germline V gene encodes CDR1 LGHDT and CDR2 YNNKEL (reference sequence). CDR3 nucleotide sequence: TGTGCCAGCAGCCTGGACTTATCGAACACCGGGGAGCTGTTTTTT. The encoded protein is CASSLDLSNTGELFF.

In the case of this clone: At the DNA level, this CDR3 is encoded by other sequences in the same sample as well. In DNA form, the CDR3 reads TGTGCCAGCAGTGAAGCTAGCGGGGGCTACAATGAGCAGTTCTTC. It codes for CASSEASGGYNEQFF. This chain uses TRBV6-1 with TRBJ2-1; 9 positions match TRBD2. Trimming at V came to 0 bases and at J to 3 bases, leaving 0 bases not matched to a gene. The CDR3 runs 15 residues. The germline V gene has CDR1 MNHNS and CDR2 SASEGT.

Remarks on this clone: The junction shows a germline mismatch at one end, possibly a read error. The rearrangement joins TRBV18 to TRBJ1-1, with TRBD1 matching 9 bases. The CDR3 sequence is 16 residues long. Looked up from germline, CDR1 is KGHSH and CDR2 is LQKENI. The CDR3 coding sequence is TGTGCCAGCCCACCCGTGGGACAGGGTATGAACACTGAAGCTTTCTTT. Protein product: CASPPVGQGMNTEAFF.

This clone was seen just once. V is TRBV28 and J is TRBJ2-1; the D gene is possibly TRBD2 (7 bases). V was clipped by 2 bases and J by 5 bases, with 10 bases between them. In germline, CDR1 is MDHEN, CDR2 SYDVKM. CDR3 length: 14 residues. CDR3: CASSLTGGNNEQFF. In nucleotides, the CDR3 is TGTGCCAGCAGTTTAACGGGGGGCAACAATGAGCAGTTCTTC.

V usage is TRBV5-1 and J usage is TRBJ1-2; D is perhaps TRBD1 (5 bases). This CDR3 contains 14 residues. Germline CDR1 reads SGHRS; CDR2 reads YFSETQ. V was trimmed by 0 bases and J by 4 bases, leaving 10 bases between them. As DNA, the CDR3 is TGCGCCAGCAGCTTGGAGACAGCCCTCTATGGCTACACCTTC. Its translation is CASSLETALYGYTF. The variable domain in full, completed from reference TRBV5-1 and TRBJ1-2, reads KAGVTQTPRYLIKTRGQQVTLSCSPISGHRSVSWYQQTPGQGLQFLFEYFSETQRNKGNFPGRFSGRQFSNSRSEMNVSTLELGDSALYLCASSLETALYGYTFGSGTRLTVV.